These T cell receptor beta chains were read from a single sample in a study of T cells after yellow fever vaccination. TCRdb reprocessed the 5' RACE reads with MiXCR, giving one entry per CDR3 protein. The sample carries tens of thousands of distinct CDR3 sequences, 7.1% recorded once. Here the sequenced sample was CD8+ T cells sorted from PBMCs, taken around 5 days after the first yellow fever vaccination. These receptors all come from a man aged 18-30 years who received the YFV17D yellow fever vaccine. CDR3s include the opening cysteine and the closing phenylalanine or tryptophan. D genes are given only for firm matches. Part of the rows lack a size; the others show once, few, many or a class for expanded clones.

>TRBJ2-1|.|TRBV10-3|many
CAISGEASVEQFF
TGTGCCATCAGTGGGGAAGCTAGCGTTGAGCAGTTCTTC
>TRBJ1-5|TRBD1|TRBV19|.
CASSIVSTGGGNQPQHF
TGTGCCAGTAGTATAGTCTCCACAGGGGGCGGCAATCAGCCCCAGCATTTT
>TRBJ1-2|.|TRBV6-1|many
CASSDRTEVSYTF
TGTGCCAGCAGCGATCGGACAGAAGTTAGCTACACCTTC
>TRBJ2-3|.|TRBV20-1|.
CSVNRLTDTQYF
TGCAGTGTCAACAGGTTGACAGATACGCAGTATTTT
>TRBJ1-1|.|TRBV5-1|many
CASSLYGSPNTEAFF
TGCGCCAGCAGCCTCTATGGCAGTCCGAACACTGAAGCTTTCTTT
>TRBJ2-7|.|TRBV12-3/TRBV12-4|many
CASSFHGASYEQYF
TGTGCCAGCAGTTTTCACGGGGCGTCCTACGAGCAGTACTTC
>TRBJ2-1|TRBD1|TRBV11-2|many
CASSLARGPGEQFF
TGTGCCAGCAGCTTAGCCAGGGGGCCAGGTGAGCAGTTCTTC
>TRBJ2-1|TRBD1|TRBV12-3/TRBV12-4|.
CASSLNRGQFF
TGTGCCAGCAGTTTGAACAGGGGGCAGTTCTTC
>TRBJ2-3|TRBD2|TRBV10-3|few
CAISEPQRGTRPSTDTQYF
TGTGCCATCAGTGAGCCTCAGCGGGGGACCCGCCCTAGCACAGATACGCAGTATTTT
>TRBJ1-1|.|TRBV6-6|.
CASSYGAPWEAFF
TGTGCCAGCAGTTACGGGGCCCCGTGGGAAGCTTTCTTT